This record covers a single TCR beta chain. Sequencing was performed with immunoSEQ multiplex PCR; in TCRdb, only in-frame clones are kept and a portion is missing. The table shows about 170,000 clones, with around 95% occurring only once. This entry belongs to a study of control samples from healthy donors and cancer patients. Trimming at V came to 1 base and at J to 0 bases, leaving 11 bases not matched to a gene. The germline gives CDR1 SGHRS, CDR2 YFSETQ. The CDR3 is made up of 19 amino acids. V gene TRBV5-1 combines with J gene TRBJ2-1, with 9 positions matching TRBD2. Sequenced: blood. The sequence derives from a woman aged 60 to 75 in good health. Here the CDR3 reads CASSLRRGGSMSSYNEQFF. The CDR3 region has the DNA TGCGCCAGCAGCTTGCGGCGGGGGGGTTCTATGAGCTCCTACAATGAGCAGTTCTTC.